This entry lists 9 T cell receptor beta chains sequenced from one sample in a study of T cell responses to AZD1222 COVID-19 vaccine. Libraries were prepared by immunoSEQ multiplex PCR; TCRdb keeps only in-frame clonotypes and omits some of them. Of about 56,000 clones detected, around 88% appear once; the ten largest clones hold about 7%. The source material was peripheral blood, sampled 28 days after the second AZD1222 dose. Source of these receptors: an adult who received the AZD1222 COVID-19 vaccine.

V and J are TRBV28 and TRBJ1-2; D might be TRBD1 (6 bases). This CDR3 is 18 amino acids long. Germline assignment: CDR1 MDHEN and CDR2 SYDVKM. V was cut by 4 bases and J by 0 bases, with 21 bases left in between. The CDR3 spells CASSSGGGPWASNYGYTF. The DNA of the CDR3 is TGTGCCAGCAGTTCCGGAGGGGGGCCTTGGGCTTCTAACTATGGCTACACCTTC.

The V and J genes are TRBV5-1 and TRBJ2-2; D uncertain. The CDR3 consists of 13 residues. Germline CDR1 reads SGHRS; CDR2 reads YFSETQ. Deletions cut 1 base from V and 6 bases from J, with 7 bases between. CDR3 nucleotides: TGCGCCAGCAGCTTGTCGACCGCCGGGGAGCTGTTTTTT. Translating gives CASSLSTAGELFF.

The V call is TRBV19, the J call TRBJ1-6, with D tentatively TRBD1 (5 bases). V lost 3 bases and J 7 bases, leaving 16 bases between the germline ends. CDR3 size: 16 residues. Germline V gene lookup returns CDR1 LNHDA and CDR2 SQIVND (reference sequence). The CDR3 is CASSISGTPANSPLHF. The CDR3 nucleotides read TGTGCCAGTAGTATTTCCGGGACCCCGGCAAATTCACCCCTCCACTTT.

This clone was seen only a few times. V and J are TRBV3-1 (or the pseudogene TRBV3-2) and TRBJ1-2; a possible D gene is TRBD1 (5 bases). The germline gives CDR1 LGHDT, CDR2 YNNKEL (reference sequence). The CDR3 covers 14 residues. V shed 1 base and J shed 8 bases, with 14 bases lying between them. CDR3 in amino acids: CASSQARGTYGYTF. CDR3 sequence (DNA): TGTGCCAGCAGCCAAGCACGGGGGACCTACGGCTACACCTTC.

The V and J genes are TRBV5-8 and TRBJ1-6; possibly TRBD1 for D (5 bases). CDR3 length: 16 residues. Trimming removed 3 bases at V and 2 bases at J, with 12 bases between. The germline V gene has CDR1 SGHTS and CDR2 YDEGEE. In DNA form, the CDR3 reads TGTGCCAGCAGCTCGCCCGGGGGTACCTATAATTCACCCCTCCACTTT. This sequence encodes CASSSPGGTYNSPLHF.

This clone came up once. The genes are TRBV6-2 or TRBV6-3 and TRBJ2-1, with 15 bases that match TRBD2. The germline gives CDR1 MNHEY, CDR2 SVGEGT. The CDR3 sequence is 16 residues long. Unmatched junction bases numbered 7, after V lost 6 bases and J lost 7 bases. The CDR3: CASSGFGTSGRNEQFF. The CDR3 DNA reads as TGTGCCAGCAGCGGTTTCGGGACTAGCGGGAGGAATGAGCAGTTCTTC.

The V and J genes are TRBV5-1 and TRBJ1-2; no definite D call. CDR1 is SGHRS, CDR2 YFSETQ, per germline. CDR3 length: 14 residues. The V end was cut by 4 bases, the J end by 2 bases, with 12 bases between. The DNA of the CDR3 is TGCGCCAGCAGCCCGGAACAGATAAACTATGGCTACACCTTC. Translation: CASSPEQINYGYTF.

On this clone: Other DNA sequences in the sample encode the same CDR3. The chain recombines TRBV6-2 or TRBV6-3 with TRBJ2-5, with D possibly called TRBD1 or TRBD2 (6 bases each). This CDR3 contains 14 residues. V was cut by 0 bases and J by 5 bases, with 10 bases left in between. The V gene's germline CDR1 is MNHEY and CDR2 SVGEGT. The chain's CDR3 is CASSYSGGRETQYF. For the CDR3, the DNA is TGTGCCAGCAGTTACTCGGGGGGCCGGGAGACCCAGTACTTC.

This clone was recorded only once. This chain uses TRBV6-2 or TRBV6-3 with TRBJ2-7, with D hard to call. Germline lookup yields CDR1 MNHEY and CDR2 SVGEGT. Deletions cut 3 bases from V and 4 bases from J, with 4 bases between. The CDR3 is 11 residues long. The CDR3 protein is CASSYRYEQYF. In DNA, the CDR3 is TGTGCCAGCAGTTATAGGTACGAGCAGTACTTC.